The T cell receptor (beta chain) under discussion was sequenced for a study of OX40 agonist ivuxolimab in advanced cancers. This table comes from immunoSEQ multiplex PCR, and its TCRdb copy is limited to in-frame clones, with some not included. The sample shows under 30,000 clones, about 85% of them seen only once. Sequenced material: CD4+ or CD8+ T cells sorted from blood, taken in a trial of the OX40 agonist ivuxolimab. The sequence derives from an adult with an advanced solid tumor such as melanoma, head and neck, liver or kidney cancer.

CDR3 region: CASSSLAGGADTQYF. CDR3 in DNA: TGTGCCAGCAGTTCCTTAGCGGGGGGGGCAGATACGCAGTATTTT. The rearrangement joins TRBV27 to TRBJ2-3; 11 nucleotides line up with TRBD2. Unmatched junction bases numbered 4, after V lost 4 bases and J lost 4 bases. Looked up from germline, CDR1 is MNHEY and CDR2 is SMNVEV (reference sequence). The CDR3 sequence is 15 residues long.